Listed here are 6 T cell receptor beta chains from one sample, sequenced in a study of T cell repertoires in cytomegalovirus infection. In TCRdb, the reads were re-called with MiXCR into one record per CDR3 protein. The table has 680,000 or so distinct CDR3 sequences, 35% to 45% seen once. Sequenced input: PBMCs. The receptors come from a human donor in good health (CMV status not recorded). Some clones in this sample may be carry-over from other donors' samples.

The chain links TRBV11-2 to TRBJ2-5; D might be TRBD2 (7 bases). There are 16 residues in the CDR3. Germline V lookup: CDR1 SGHAT, CDR2 FQNNGV. V lost 4 bases and J lost 5, with 20 bases in between. Here the CDR3 reads CASSSLTGGRGETQYF. CDR3 DNA sequence: TGTGCCAGCAGCTCCCTGACCGGGGGGCGAGGGGAGACCCAGTACTTC. The complete variable domain, with remaining parts taken from reference TRBV11-2 and TRBJ2-5, reads EAGVAQSPRYKIIEKRQSVAFWCNPISGHATLYWYQQILGQGPKLLIQFQNNGVVDDSQLPKDRFSAERLKGVDSTLKIQPAKLEDSAVYLCASSSLTGGRGETQYFGPGTRLLVL.

This clonotype came up a few times. The genes are TRBV7-2 and TRBJ2-7, with TRBD2 identical over 11 bases. The J segment lost 0 bases and the V segment lost 5 bases, leaving 12 bases of the junction unmatched. Germline assignment: CDR1 SGHTA and CDR2 FQGNSA. The CDR3 spans 18 residues. This chain's CDR3 is CASSVRALAGGPSYEQYF. The DNA of the CDR3 is TGTGCCAGCAGCGTTAGGGCGCTAGCGGGGGGCCCCTCCTACGAGCAGTACTTC. Complete variable domain (other parts from reference TRBV7-2 and TRBJ2-7): GAGVSQSPSNKVTEKGKDVELRCDPISGHTALYWYRQSLGQGLEFLIYFQGNSAPDKSGLPSDRFSAERTGGSVSTLTIQRTQQEDSAVYLCASSVRALAGGPSYEQYFGPGTRLTVT.

This chain connects TRBV29-1 to TRBJ2-1; weak D call: TRBD1 (6 bases). CDR1 is SQVTM, CDR2 ANQGSEA, per germline. V lost 3 bases and J lost 5, with 11 bases in between. This CDR3 contains 13 residues. This CDR3 reads CSVDVAGDNEQFF. In nucleotides, the CDR3 is TGCAGCGTTGACGTAGCAGGGGACAATGAGCAGTTCTTC.

In DNA form, the CDR3 reads TGTGCCAGCAGTAGACTCCAGGAGCAGTACTTC. Translation: CASSRLQEQYF. The rearrangement links TRBV12-3 or TRBV12-4 to TRBJ2-7; D gene ambiguous. This CDR3 is 11 amino acids long. V was pared by 5 bases and J by 7 bases, with 9 bases between.

This clonotype has only one observation. CDR3 sequence: CASSFTLGAYYEQYF. CDR3 nucleotide sequence: TGTGCCAGCAGTTTCACTTTGGGAGCTTACTACGAGCAGTACTTC. The rearrangement links TRBV28 to TRBJ2-7; D may be TRBD2 (5 bases). The V gene's germline CDR1 is MDHEN and CDR2 SYDVKM. V dropped 3 bases and J dropped 3 bases, with 15 bases sitting between them. The CDR3 is 15 amino acids.

Note on this clonotype: The junction departs from the called germline gene at one end, perhaps through a read error. The chain links TRBV19 to TRBJ2-7; D is unresolved. There are 14 residues in the CDR3. Looked up from germline, CDR1 is LNHDA and CDR2 is SQIVND (reference sequence). CDR3 sequence reads: CASSIPGSAYDQYF. The CDR3 DNA reads as TGTGCCAGTAGTATCCCCGGATCAGCCTACGATCAGTACTTC.